These 21 T cell receptor beta chains came from one sample sequenced in a study of blood T cell repertoires in COVID-19. Sequencing was performed with immunoSEQ multiplex PCR; in TCRdb, only in-frame clones are kept and a portion is missing. The sample has 180,000 or so clones, roughly nine tenths seen once. Material for sequencing was peripheral blood. These TCRs come from a man in his 70s with acute or convalescent COVID-19.

V and J are TRBV12-5 and TRBJ2-5; maybe TRBD2 (7 bases). CDR1 LGHNT and CDR2 FRNRAP come from the germline V gene. The CDR3 spans 16 residues. V was clipped by 1 base and J by 5 bases, with 17 bases between them. The CDR3 bases are TGTGCTAGTGGTTTGGAAAAGGTAGAGGGGGGGGAGACCCAGTACTTC. Its protein product is CASGLEKVEGGETQYF.

The V gene is TRBV19, the J gene TRBJ1-6; D is undetermined. V lost 5 bases and J 7 bases, leaving 6 bases between the germline ends. Germline values: CDR1 LNHDA, CDR2 SQIVND (reference sequence). This CDR3 comprises 12 residues. CDR3 in amino acids: CASSSRNSPLHF. DNA of the CDR3: TGTGCCAGTAGTTCCCGGAATTCACCCCTCCACTTT.

The chain has TRBV7-3 and TRBJ2-7, with D uncertain. V was trimmed by 1 base and J by 5 bases, leaving 9 bases between them. This CDR3 has 13 residues. Germline V lookup: CDR1 SGHTA, CDR2 FQGTGA. Here the CDR3 reads CASSLSPVHEQYF. In DNA, the CDR3 is TGTGCCAGCAGCTTAAGTCCGGTCCACGAGCAGTACTTC.

The chain carries TRBV7-3 and TRBJ2-3; 8 bases are shared with TRBD2. J was trimmed by 2 bases and V by 5 bases; bases with no gene match: 6. CDR1 is SGHTA and CDR2 is FQGTGA in the germline V gene. The CDR3 runs to 15 residues. CDR3 in DNA: TGTGCCAGCAGCGTAGCGGGGCACGCCACAGATACGCAGTATTTT. Its translation: CASSVAGHATDTQYF.

This clone appeared a few times. CDR3 amino acids: CASSTSPRTQQYF. The DNA for the CDR3 is TGTGCCAGCAGCACGTCCCCCCGGACTCAGCAGTACTTC. The genes are TRBV7-2 and TRBJ2-7; D possibly corresponds to TRBD2 (5 bases). Trimming cost V 5 bases and J 8 bases, with 16 bases left between them. CDR3 length equals 13 residues. Germline CDR1 and CDR2: SGHTA and FQGNSA.

V is TRBV19 and J is TRBJ1-1; D is possibly TRBD1 (5 bases). V was clipped by 5 bases and J by 1 base, with 14 bases between them. Germline lookup yields CDR1 LNHDA and CDR2 SQIVND (reference sequence). This CDR3 has 15 residues. The CDR3 nucleotides are TGTGCCAGTAGTCCTCGGGACTTGTGGAACACTGAAGCTTTCTTT. It codes for CASSPRDLWNTEAFF.

This clone was seen a single time. The J gene is TRBJ2-3, the V gene TRBV5-1; 7 bases map to TRBD2. V dropped 4 bases and J dropped 1; count of bases not matched to a gene: 6. Per the germline V gene, CDR1 is SGHRS and CDR2 is YFSETQ. CDR3 size: 15 residues. CDR3 residues: CASSDLAGGTDTQYF. CDR3 in DNA: TGCGCCAGCAGCGACCTGGCGGGGGGCACAGATACGCAGTATTTT. Variable domain in full (rest from reference TRBV5-1 and TRBJ2-3): KAGVTQTPRYLIKTRGQQVTLSCSPISGHRSVSWYQQTPGQGLQFLFEYFSETQRNKGNFPGRFSGRQFSNSRSEMNVSTLELGDSALYLCASSDLAGGTDTQYFGPGTRLTVL.

The chain links TRBV28 to TRBJ1-2; D is possibly TRBD1 (5 bases). The CDR3 sequence is 15 residues long. Germline loops: CDR1 MDHEN, CDR2 SYDVKM. Trimming took 6 bases from V and 4 from J, leaving 18 bases between them. CDR3 sequence (DNA): TGTGCCAGCAGCCCCGGGACTGCCAGGAGCTATGGCTACACCTTC. Translation: CASSPGTARSYGYTF.

In this sample, this clone turned up once. The rearrangement uses TRBV6-6 and TRBJ1-2; D gene unclear. Germline V lookup: CDR1 MNHNY, CDR2 SVGAGI (reference sequence). The V end lost 5 bases, the J end lost 1 base, and 14 bases lay between the germline ends. The CDR3 is 15 amino acids. CDR3 in amino acids: CASSPRGRINYGYTF. As DNA, the CDR3 is TGTGCCAGCAGTCCTAGAGGAAGGATTAACTATGGCTACACCTTC.

The rearrangement joins TRBV30 to TRBJ2-2, with D uncertain. Germline CDR1 and CDR2: GTSNPN and SVGIG (reference sequence). V lost 8 bases to trimming and J lost 5 bases, with 18 bases between them. This CDR3 is 14 amino acids long. The CDR3 nucleotides read TGTGCCCTAAACAGTGGTTTTTTGACCGGGGAGCTGTTTTTT. Its protein is CALNSGFLTGELFF.

This clone was seen just once. The rearrangement joins TRBV6-4 to TRBJ2-6; possible D gene TRBD2, 6 bases. Trimming removed 3 bases from V and 0 bases from J, with 12 bases in between. Germline CDR1 MRHNA, CDR2 SNTAGT. The CDR3 length is 17 residues. The chain's CDR3 is CASSEWRVPSGANVLTF. The CDR3 region has the DNA TGTGCCAGCAGTGAGTGGAGGGTGCCCTCTGGGGCCAACGTCCTGACTTTC.

The V call is TRBV20-1, the J call TRBJ2-5; D perhaps matches TRBD2 (6 bases). There are 13 residues in the CDR3. Deletions cut 3 bases from V and 0 bases from J, with 8 bases between. The germline CDR1 and CDR2 sequences are DFQATT and SNEGSKA (reference sequence). The CDR3 here is CSASRGNQETQYF. The CDR3 DNA reads as TGCAGTGCTAGTCGGGGGAACCAAGAGACCCAGTACTTC.

With regard to this clone: This specimen includes other DNA sequences encoding the same CDR3. The chain has TRBV5-1 and TRBJ1-4; TRBD1 is a possible D gene (6 bases). The CDR3 is 14 residues long. Looked up from germline, CDR1 is SGHRS and CDR2 is YFSETQ. The V and J ends lost 0 bases and 8 bases respectively, with 11 bases between them. The DNA of the CDR3 is TGCGCCAGCAGCTTGGGACAGGCAGGGGAAAAACTGTTTTTT. It translates to CASSLGQAGEKLFF. The variable domain in full, with the rest retrieved from reference TRBV5-1 and TRBJ1-4, is KAGVTQTPRYLIKTRGQQVTLSCSPISGHRSVSWYQQTPGQGLQFLFEYFSETQRNKGNFPGRFSGRQFSNSRSEMNVSTLELGDSALYLCASSLGQAGEKLFFGSGTQLSVL.

The rearrangement joins TRBV11-1 to TRBJ1-1; D ambiguous. Trimming cost V 4 bases and J 1 base, with 10 bases left between them. CDR3 size: 14 residues. CDR1 and CDR2 from the germline V gene are SGHAT and FQDESV (reference sequence). The chain's CDR3 is CASSSYEGNTEAFF. The CDR3 DNA reads TGTGCCAGCAGCTCATATGAGGGGAACACTGAAGCTTTCTTT.

Notes on this clone: Sequence at one end of the junction differs from germline and may be a read error. V is TRBV2 and J is TRBJ2-7, with 8 positions matching TRBD2. This CDR3 comprises 11 residues. The V gene's germline CDR1 is SNHLY and CDR2 FYNNEI. CDR3 residues: CASSPQERERF. The CDR3 bases are TGTGCCAGCAGCCCCCAGGAGCGGGAGAGGTTC.

The V and J genes are TRBV5-1 and TRBJ2-1, with 12 nucleotides matching TRBD2. The germline V gene has CDR1 SGHRS and CDR2 YFSETQ. The CDR3 extends over 17 amino acids. With V trimmed by 4 bases and J by 6 bases, 11 bases remained unmatched. DNA for the CDR3: TGCGCCAGCAGCCCCCTAGCGGGAGGGCCACGGGTCAATGAGCAGTTCTTC. It specifies CASSPLAGGPRVNEQFF. Combining the CDR3 with reference TRBV5-1 and TRBJ2-1 gives the whole variable domain KAGVTQTPRYLIKTRGQQVTLSCSPISGHRSVSWYQQTPGQGLQFLFEYFSETQRNKGNFPGRFSGRQFSNSRSEMNVSTLELGDSALYLCASSPLAGGPRVNEQFFGPGTRLTVL.

The rearrangement uses TRBV27 and TRBJ2-3; TRBD2 matches at 11 bases. Trimming at V came to 4 bases and at J to 5 bases, leaving 8 bases not matched to a gene. The germline V gene encodes CDR1 MNHEY and CDR2 SMNVEV (reference sequence). The CDR3 consists of 16 residues. The CDR3 sequence is CASSSRTSGYEDTQYF. CDR3 DNA sequence: TGTGCCAGCAGTTCCCGGACTAGCGGGTATGAAGATACGCAGTATTTT.

The rearrangement uses TRBV2 and TRBJ2-7; D may be TRBD2 (6 bases). The CDR3 is made up of 13 amino acids. Germline V gene data show CDR1 as SNHLY and CDR2 as FYNNEI. Trimming pared 8 bases from V and 7 bases from J, leaving 18 bases between. The CDR3 loop reads CASGGNGPREQYF. The CDR3 coding sequence is TGTGCCAGCGGAGGGAATGGCCCTCGGGAGCAGTACTTC.

This sequence joins TRBV28 and TRBJ1-1; D may be TRBD1 (6 bases). The CDR3 runs 14 residues. Germline values: CDR1 MDHEN, CDR2 SYDVKM. Trimming pared 8 bases from V and 3 bases from J, leaving 16 bases between. The CDR3 spells CASRLPGGYTEAFF. Written as DNA, the CDR3 is TGTGCCAGCCGCCTGCCGGGGGGCTACACTGAAGCTTTCTTT.

This clone was counted a few times. V usage is TRBV11-3 and J usage is TRBJ2-3; D not resolved. This CDR3 is built from 13 residues. V lost 5 bases and J lost 8, with 14 bases in between. The germline V gene encodes CDR1 SGHNT and CDR2 YENEEA. The CDR3 spells CASSREVLGTQYF. The CDR3 nucleotides are TGTGCCAGCAGCCGAGAGGTCTTGGGTACGCAGTATTTT.

This clone was counted once. The chain employs TRBV25-1 and TRBJ2-7, with TRBD1 as a possible D gene (6 bases). CDR3 size: 13 residues. The germline gives CDR1 MGHDK, CDR2 SYGVNS. V gave up 0 bases and J gave up 6 bases, with 9 bases separating them. The DNA for the CDR3 is TGTGCCAGCAGTGAATATACAGGGTTCGAGCAGTACTTC. It specifies CASSEYTGFEQYF.